These 29 T cell receptor beta chains originate from one sample sequenced in a study of STAT5B mutations in CD4+ large granular lymphocyte leukemia. Here immunoSEQ multiplex PCR was the method, and the copy in TCRdb shows in-frame clones only, minus some. The sample carries fewer than 9,000 clones, 76% recorded once. Sequencing was done on a sample of PBMCs. The receptors were gathered from a woman aged 55-69 years with CD4+ T-cell large granular lymphocyte leukemia.

The chain joins TRBV4-3 to TRBJ2-3, with 10 bases identical to TRBD2. The CDR3 contains 17 residues. CDR1 and CDR2 (germline): LGHNA, YSLEER. V gave up 0 bases and J gave up 5 bases; unmatched junction bases: 8. CDR3 amino acids: CASSQDSVLAGRDTQYF. CDR3 coding DNA: TGCGCCAGCAGCCAAGATTCGGTACTAGCGGGACGAGATACGCAGTATTTT.

The chain joins TRBV5-4 to TRBJ1-1; D possibly corresponds to TRBD1 (6 bases). V lost 1 base and J lost 1, with 11 bases in between. The CDR3 totals 15 residues. Germline-derived CDR1 and CDR2 are SGHNT and YYREEE (reference sequence). In nucleotides, the CDR3 is TGTGCCAGCAGCTTGACAGGGCCAGCGAACACTGAAGCTTTCTTT. It yields the protein CASSLTGPANTEAFF.

This clone has more than one count but fewer than ten. This chain uses TRBV4-1 with TRBJ1-5, with 10 bases that match TRBD1. The CDR3 sequence is 17 residues long. Unmatched junction bases numbered 8, after V lost 4 bases and J lost 2 bases. Germline V gene sequence: CDR1 MGHRA, CDR2 YSYEKL. CDR3: CASSLSWGQGRNQPQHF. DNA of the CDR3: TGCGCCAGCAGCCTCTCTTGGGGACAGGGGCGCAATCAGCCCCAGCATTTT.

The CDR3: CASSYVPGDYGYTF. In nucleotides, the CDR3 is TGTGCCAGCAGTTACGTTCCAGGAGACTATGGCTACACCTTC. This chain uses TRBV6-5 with TRBJ1-2; D unclear. The CDR3 is made up of 14 amino acids. V lost 2 bases, J lost 3 bases, and 10 bases lay in between. CDR1 MNHEY and CDR2 SVGAGI come from the germline V gene.

This chain links TRBV7-2 with TRBJ1-5, with 8 bases that match TRBD1. Trimming took 6 bases from V and 0 from J; bases not matched to a gene: 7. This CDR3 is built from 16 residues. Germline-derived CDR1 and CDR2 are SGHTA and FQGNSA. The CDR3: CASSTGQAYSNQPQHF. CDR3 in DNA: TGTGCCAGCAGTACGGGACAGGCGTATAGCAATCAGCCCCAGCATTTT. The whole variable domain, remainder taken from reference TRBV7-2 and TRBJ1-5, is GAGVSQSPSNKVTEKGKDVELRCDPISGHTALYWYRQSLGQGLEFLIYFQGNSAPDKSGLPSDRFSAERTGGSVSTLTIQRTQQEDSAVYLCASSTGQAYSNQPQHFGDGTRLSIL.

The count of this clone is one. The V call is TRBV27, the J call TRBJ2-7; 7 nucleotides agree with TRBD2. Germline V lookup: CDR1 MNHEY, CDR2 SMNVEV (reference sequence). The CDR3 loop spans 14 amino acids. V was pared by 8 bases and J by 2 bases, with 9 bases of the junction left unmatched. CDR3 sequence (DNA): TGTGCCAGCTCCCCGCGGGAGTGGCCCTACGAGCAGTACTTC. This translates into CASSPREWPYEQYF.

The chain employs TRBV5-1 and TRBJ1-1; D may be TRBD1 (5 bases). This CDR3 has 13 residues. CDR1 SGHRS and CDR2 YFSETQ come from the germline V gene. V was shortened by 4 bases and J by 1 base, with 8 bases between the two germline ends. This chain's CDR3 is CASSPGQNTEAFF. CDR3 sequence (DNA): TGCGCCAGCAGCCCCGGACAGAACACTGAAGCTTTCTTT.

The J gene is TRBJ1-4, the V gene TRBV25-1, with D maybe TRBD1 (6 bases). The CDR3 is made up of 15 amino acids. Per the germline V gene, CDR1 is MGHDK and CDR2 is SYGVNS. V lost 5 bases, J lost 3 bases, and 13 bases lay in between. CDR3 in DNA: TGTGCCAGCAGTCCGCGGACAGCACCTAATGAAAAACTGTTTTTT. This gives the protein CASSPRTAPNEKLFF.

This chain links TRBV12-5 with TRBJ1-1; possible D gene TRBD1, 6 bases. V was trimmed by 0 bases and J by 0 bases, leaving 11 bases between them. The CDR3 has 16 amino acids. Germline loops: CDR1 LGHNT, CDR2 FRNRAP. CDR3 sequence (DNA): TGTGCTAGTGGTTTGGTCCAGGGGAGCCTGAACACTGAAGCTTTCTTT. Residues: CASGLVQGSLNTEAFF.

V gene TRBV27 combines with J gene TRBJ2-1; 11 positions match TRBD2. This CDR3 has 15 amino acids. V shed 4 bases, J shed 7 bases, and the junction held 6 bases outside the gene matches. Germline assignment: CDR1 MNHEY and CDR2 SMNVEV (reference sequence). Here the CDR3 DNA reads TGTGCCAGCAGTTCCGGGACTAGCGGATATAATGAGCAGTTCTTC. It translates to CASSSGTSGYNEQFF.

The genes are TRBV13 and TRBJ1-5, with TRBD1 matching 12 bases. The CDR3 is 17 amino acids. V lost 2 bases to trimming and J lost 6 bases; unmatched junction nucleotides: 8. CDR1 is PRHDT, CDR2 FYEKMQ, per germline (reference sequence). The CDR3 here is CASSLFRDRGQGQPQHF. For the CDR3, the DNA is TGTGCCAGCAGCTTATTTCGGGACAGGGGGCAAGGTCAGCCCCAGCATTTT.

This clone was seen once. The rearrangement uses TRBV9 and TRBJ2-1, with D tentatively TRBD1 (6 bases). Germline-derived CDR1 and CDR2 are SGDLS and YYNGEE. The CDR3 covers 17 residues. The V gene lost 0 bases and the J gene lost 5 bases, with 18 bases spanning the gap. The CDR3 here is CASSVALGAGKNNEQFF. The CDR3 region has the DNA TGTGCCAGCAGCGTAGCCTTGGGGGCAGGGAAAAACAATGAGCAGTTCTTC.

The chain links TRBV4-1 to TRBJ1-3; D gene unclear. The CDR3 is 14 residues long. Germline assignment: CDR1 MGHRA and CDR2 YSYEKL. V was trimmed by 3 bases and J by 6 bases, leaving 12 bases between them. CDR3 in DNA: TGCGCCAGCAGCCAGCGTGGTCTCGTAAACACCATATATTTT. Translating it yields CASSQRGLVNTIYF.

V is TRBV18 and J is TRBJ1-1; D gene unclear. This CDR3 spans 16 amino acids. Trimming took off 3 bases at V and 3 bases at J, with 17 bases between the two ends. Looked up from germline, CDR1 is KGHSH and CDR2 is LQKENI. The CDR3 coding sequence is TGTGCCAGCTCACCGGCGGTGACATTTAGGTACACTGAAGCTTTCTTT. It yields the protein CASSPAVTFRYTEAFF.

V usage is TRBV25-1 and J usage is TRBJ2-3, with 12 nucleotides matching TRBD2. The J segment lost 3 bases and the V segment lost 3 bases, leaving 7 bases of the junction unmatched. CDR1 MGHDK and CDR2 SYGVNS come from the germline V gene. This CDR3 has 17 residues. CDR3 nucleotides: TGTGCCAGCAGTGACTCCACTAGCGGGGGGTTAACAGATACGCAGTATTTT. Residues: CASSDSTSGGLTDTQYF.

This chain joins TRBV19 and TRBJ1-5; D gene unclear. The V gene lost 5 bases and the J gene lost 4 bases, with 21 bases spanning the gap. Germline CDR1 LNHDA, CDR2 SQIVND (reference sequence). This CDR3 spans 17 amino acids. The CDR3 is CASSHEALGGRNQPQHF. In nucleotides, the CDR3 is TGTGCCAGTAGTCACGAAGCGTTGGGAGGAAGGAATCAGCCCCAGCATTTT.

The chain couples TRBV7-9 to TRBJ1-4; D unresolved. The CDR3 is 11 residues long. The V end was cut by 1 base, the J end by 15 bases, with 9 bases between. From germline, CDR1 is SEHNR and CDR2 FQNEAQ (reference sequence). The CDR3 DNA follows: TGTGCCAGCAGCTTAGGAATTGAGGTGTTTTTT. Its protein is CASSLGIEVFF.

The genes are TRBV6-1 and TRBJ2-5, with D perhaps TRBD1 (6 bases). V lost 7 bases to trimming and J lost 4 bases, with 13 bases between them. The CDR3 consists of 13 residues. In germline, CDR1 is MNHNS, CDR2 SASEGT. The CDR3 DNA follows: TGTGCCAGCAATTTACAGGGTGGAGAGACCCAGTACTTC. This encodes CASNLQGGETQYF.

Here the CDR3 reads CASSLDRVAYEQYF. As DNA, the CDR3 is TGTGCCAGCAGCTTGGACAGGGTGGCCTACGAGCAGTACTTC. This rearrangement joins TRBV5-4 to TRBJ2-5; possibly TRBD1 for D (6 bases). The end of the DNA aligns better with TRBJ2-7, so the J call may be wrong. CDR1 is SGHNT, CDR2 YYREEE, per germline (reference sequence). The CDR3 is made up of 14 amino acids.

The chain combines TRBV19 with TRBJ2-7; 10 positions match TRBD1. Germline values: CDR1 LNHDA, CDR2 SQIVND (reference sequence). V shed 5 bases and J 6 bases; nucleotides not matched to a gene: 13. The CDR3 covers 16 residues. The chain's CDR3 is CASSPLDRGRGVEQYF. CDR3 bases: TGTGCCAGTAGTCCGCTCGACAGGGGGCGAGGAGTCGAGCAGTACTTC.

The sample holds a few counts of this clone. This chain joins TRBV20-1 and TRBJ1-1; D uncertain. V was shortened by 4 bases and J by 1 base, with 4 bases between the two germline ends. CDR1 DFQATT and CDR2 SNEGSKA come from the germline V gene (reference sequence). This CDR3 spans 11 amino acids. The CDR3, as DNA: TGCAGTGCTACCGGGAACACTGAAGCTTTCTTT. Protein: CSATGNTEAFF.

The chain carries TRBV19 and TRBJ1-1; weak D call: TRBD1 (5 bases). CDR1 and CDR2 (germline): LNHDA, SQIVND (reference sequence). Trimming removed 6 bases at V and 6 bases at J, with 20 bases between. The CDR3 length is 15 residues. The CDR3 DNA reads as TGTGCCAGTAGCTCCCCACTCGGGGGTTTTGCTGAAGCTTTCTTT. Translated: CASSSPLGGFAEAFF.

The rearrangement links TRBV5-1 to TRBJ2-2; 7 nucleotides line up with TRBD1. The CDR3 covers 15 residues. V lost 2 bases to trimming and J lost 0 bases; unmatched junction nucleotides: 1. The V gene's germline CDR1 is SGHRS and CDR2 YFSETQ. CDR3 sequence (DNA): TGCGCCAGCAGCTTTGGACAGGCGAACACCGGGGAGCTGTTTTTT. Translation: CASSFGQANTGELFF.

The chain carries TRBV9 and TRBJ1-1; D ambiguous. Looked up from germline, CDR1 is SGDLS and CDR2 is YYNGEE. The V end was cut by 0 bases, the J end by 5 bases, with 8 bases between. The CDR3 extends over 13 amino acids. The CDR3 sequence is CASSVGSVTEAFF. In nucleotides, the CDR3 is TGTGCCAGCAGCGTAGGTTCGGTGACTGAAGCTTTCTTT.

V usage is TRBV29-1 and J usage is TRBJ2-1; 8 positions match TRBD2. J lost 0 bases, V lost 7 bases, and 2 bases had no gene match. The CDR3 is 13 amino acids. Germline CDR1 and CDR2: SQVTM and ANQGSEA. In DNA, the CDR3 is TGCAGCGGGGGGACTAGCTCCTACAATGAGCAGTTCTTC. Translating it yields CSGGTSSYNEQFF.

V usage is TRBV9 and J usage is TRBJ1-2; possible D gene TRBD1, 6 bases. CDR1 and CDR2 (germline): SGDLS, YYNGEE. Deletions cut 5 bases from V and 10 bases from J, with 12 bases between. The CDR3 loop spans 11 amino acids. Here the CDR3 reads CASRLDSYYTF. The DNA of the CDR3 is TGTGCCAGCAGGCTGGACAGCTACTACACCTTC.

This clone occurred once. J is TRBJ1-1 and V is TRBV6-5; unclear D gene. The CDR3 has 15 residues. The germline gives CDR1 MNHEY, CDR2 SVGAGI. Deletions cut 1 base from V and 0 bases from J, with 9 bases between. The CDR3 loop reads CASSYLAGLNTEAFF. The CDR3 DNA sequence: TGTGCCAGCAGTTACTTAGCGGGCTTGAACACTGAAGCTTTCTTT.

This rearrangement joins TRBV29-1 to TRBJ1-1; 7 nucleotides agree with TRBD1. The CDR3 has 13 amino acids. The germline CDR1 and CDR2 sequences are SQVTM and ANQGSEA. V trimming: 7 bases; J trimming: 5 bases; junction bases outside the gene matches: 10. The CDR3 nucleotides read TGCAGCGGGGGGGACAGATCAGGTACTGAAGCTTTCTTT. Translated, it gives CSGGDRSGTEAFF.

The chain uses TRBV5-6 and TRBJ2-5; 10 bases match TRBD2. The trim removed 1 base at V and 5 bases at J, leaving 11 bases unmatched. The CDR3 is 17 residues long. Germline CDR1 reads SGHDT; CDR2 reads YYEEEE. Here the CDR3 DNA reads TGTGCCAGCAGCTTGATGGGAGGAGCGGGGGGGCGGGAGACCCAGTACTTC. Translating it yields CASSLMGGAGGRETQYF.